Below are 29 T cell receptor beta chains sequenced from a single sample in a study of shared clonotypes between healthy human individuals. Clones were read by immunoSEQ multiplex PCR, and TCRdb kept only the in-frame ones, dropping some. The table lists around 1 million clones, roughly 72% of them singletons. Sequenced sample: memory CD4+ T cells sorted from blood. The subset is: CD45RA-negative fraction. The source is a man between 18 and 29 years old in good health.

This CDR3 reads CASSGDTPNNEQFF. The CDR3 DNA is TGCGCCAGCAGCGGGGACACTCCCAACAATGAGCAGTTCTTC. The rearrangement joins TRBV5-1 to TRBJ2-1, with D possibly TRBD1 on 6 matching bases. The CDR3 runs to 14 residues. Germline V gives CDR1 SGHRS, CDR2 YFSETQ. V was shortened by 4 bases and J by 5 bases, with 13 bases between the two germline ends.

This chain uses TRBV6-1 with TRBJ2-5; D might be TRBD1 (5 bases). Germline lookup yields CDR1 MNHNS and CDR2 SASEGT. The CDR3 consists of 15 residues. V lost 5 bases, J lost 2 bases, and 15 bases lay in between. This chain's CDR3 is CASSTTVMGQETQYF. The CDR3 nucleotides read TGTGCCAGCAGTACGACAGTTATGGGGCAAGAGACCCAGTACTTC.

This clone was detected a few times. V gene TRBV5-4 combines with J gene TRBJ1-1, with 7 bases that match TRBD1. Unmatched junction bases numbered 4, after V lost 4 bases and J lost 1 base. The CDR3 spans 14 residues. Per germline, CDR1 SGHNT and CDR2 YYREEE (reference sequence). CDR3 amino acids: CASSTGQRNTEAFF. The DNA of the CDR3 is TGTGCCAGCAGCACGGGACAGAGGAACACTGAAGCTTTCTTT.

This clone showed up just a few times. The chain couples TRBV13 to TRBJ2-1; 9 nucleotides agree with TRBD2. The CDR3 consists of 16 residues. V was clipped by 3 bases and J by 4 bases; unmatched bases: 7. Per the germline V gene, CDR1 is PRHDT and CDR2 is FYEKMQ (reference sequence). In DNA, the CDR3 is TGTGCCAGCAGCTTTTCTTTACTAGCGGGTTACAATGAGCAGTTCTTC. It is translated as CASSFSLLAGYNEQFF.

This chain links TRBV27 with TRBJ2-3; D is unclear. From germline, CDR1 is MNHEY and CDR2 SMNVEV (reference sequence). The CDR3 is 15 residues long. Trimming took 7 bases from V and 1 from J, leaving 15 bases between them. The CDR3 spells CASKRRDLGTDTQYF. The CDR3 DNA reads TGTGCCAGCAAAAGGCGTGATTTGGGCACAGATACGCAGTATTTT.

As for this clone: Other DNA sequences in this specimen translate into the identical CDR3. The chain links TRBV27 to TRBJ1-5, with 7 bases matching TRBD1. Unmatched junction bases numbered 4, after V lost 4 bases and J lost 7 bases. CDR1 and CDR2 from the germline V gene are MNHEY and SMNVEV (reference sequence). The CDR3 is 13 amino acids. The CDR3 DNA sequence: TGTGCCAGCAGTTCGACAGGGAACCAGCCCCAGCATTTT. Its translation is CASSSTGNQPQHF.

Only a few counts were recorded for this clone. The sample contains more than one DNA sequence encoding this CDR3. The chain recombines TRBV5-1 with TRBJ2-7; 7 bases are a match to TRBD1. CDR3 size: 14 residues. CDR1 and CDR2 from the germline V gene are SGHRS and YFSETQ. V lost 0 bases to trimming and J lost 3 bases; unmatched junction nucleotides: 3. CDR3 bases: TGCGCCAGCAGCTTGGTAGGGGGCGACTACGAGCAGTACTTC. This sequence encodes CASSLVGGDYEQYF. The full variable domain, completed using reference TRBV5-1 and TRBJ2-7, is KAGVTQTPRYLIKTRGQQVTLSCSPISGHRSVSWYQQTPGQGLQFLFEYFSETQRNKGNFPGRFSGRQFSNSRSEMNVSTLELGDSALYLCASSLVGGDYEQYFGPGTRLTVT.

The chain employs TRBV5-1 and TRBJ2-1, with D perhaps matching TRBD2 (5 bases). Trimming took off 0 bases at V and 3 bases at J, with 13 bases between the two ends. This CDR3 spans 16 amino acids. Germline CDR1 SGHRS, CDR2 YFSETQ. The CDR3: CASSLGLGINYNEQFF. CDR3 nucleotide sequence: TGCGCCAGCAGCTTGGGTCTCGGGATTAACTACAATGAGCAGTTCTTC.

This sequence joins TRBV28 and TRBJ1-6, with D perhaps TRBD1 (6 bases). The V end was cut by 3 bases, the J end by 6 bases, with 15 bases between. The CDR3 is made up of 16 amino acids. CDR1 is MDHEN and CDR2 is SYDVKM in the germline V gene. CDR3 amino acids: CASSLRGGGGNSPLHF. CDR3 nucleotides: TGTGCCAGCAGTTTGAGAGGGGGTGGTGGTAATTCACCCCTCCACTTT.

The chain recombines TRBV6-1 with TRBJ1-5; 9 bases map to TRBD1. Trimming removed 4 bases from V and 5 bases from J; junction bases left unmatched: 3. The CDR3 totals 14 residues. CDR1 is MNHNS, CDR2 SASEGT, per germline. The chain's CDR3 is CASSAQGADQPQHF. The DNA of the CDR3 is TGTGCCAGCAGTGCACAGGGGGCCGATCAGCCCCAGCATTTT.

V gene TRBV5-5 combines with J gene TRBJ2-1; 8 nucleotides agree with TRBD1. After removal of 4 bases from V and 2 bases from J, the junction contained 5 bases not matched to a gene. Per germline, CDR1 SGHKS and CDR2 YYEKEE (reference sequence). CDR3 length equals 15 residues. The chain's CDR3 is CASSAGQGAYNEQFF. In nucleotides, the CDR3 is TGTGCCAGCAGCGCCGGACAGGGAGCCTACAATGAGCAGTTCTTC.

The chain has TRBV5-1 and TRBJ1-6, with a tentative D call TRBD1 (5 bases). From germline, CDR1 is SGHRS and CDR2 YFSETQ. V gave up 2 bases and J gave up 7 bases, with 10 bases separating them. CDR3 length: 14 amino acids. CDR3 loop: CASSFGQENSPLHF. In DNA, the CDR3 is TGCGCCAGCAGCTTCGGACAAGAGAATTCACCCCTCCACTTT.

This chain joins TRBV5-5 and TRBJ1-1; D gene ambiguous. The CDR3 runs 14 residues. Trimming pared 5 bases from V and 1 base from J, leaving 12 bases between. CDR1 is SGHKS and CDR2 is YYEKEE in the germline V gene (reference sequence). The CDR3 here is CASRGQETNTEAFF. CDR3 nucleotides: TGTGCCAGCAGGGGCCAGGAGACGAACACTGAAGCTTTCTTT.

V usage is TRBV10-2 and J usage is TRBJ1-1; D not certain. The CDR3 has 14 residues. The germline CDR1 and CDR2 sequences are WSHSY and SAAADI. The ends were cut back, 3 bases at V and 4 bases at J, with 12 bases in the middle. CDR3 sequence reads: CASSDPVGITEAFF. In DNA form, the CDR3 reads TGCGCCAGCAGTGACCCTGTGGGGATCACTGAAGCTTTCTTT.

The chain links TRBV6-1 to TRBJ2-1; TRBD2 aligns across 10 bases. Germline values: CDR1 MNHNS, CDR2 SASEGT. The V segment lost 2 bases and the J segment 14 bases; nucleotides outside the gene matches: 3. This CDR3 is built from 12 residues. DNA of the CDR3: TGTGCCAGCAGTGAATTGGGACTAGCGAAGTTCTTC. Its protein is CASSELGLAKFF.

The V gene is TRBV29-1, the J gene TRBJ2-7; no firm D call. Deletions cut 4 bases from V and 0 bases from J, with 7 bases between. Germline V gene lookup returns CDR1 SQVTM and CDR2 ANQGSEA. CDR3 length: 12 amino acids. The CDR3 is CSVVQNSYEQYF. DNA of the CDR3: TGCAGCGTTGTGCAGAACTCCTACGAGCAGTACTTC.

V is TRBV7-8 and J is TRBJ1-6; TRBD1 matches at 7 bases. The germline gives CDR1 SGHVS, CDR2 FQNEAQ. V shed 5 bases, J shed 6 bases, and the junction held 13 bases outside the gene matches. The CDR3 is 17 amino acids. The CDR3 protein is CASSPIRGAGGNSPLHF. The CDR3 DNA sequence: TGTGCCAGCAGCCCGATAAGGGGGGCAGGGGGTAATTCACCCCTCCACTTT.

V and J are TRBV2 and TRBJ2-2, with D unclear. The CDR3 contains 16 residues. The V end was cut by 4 bases, the J end by 0 bases, with 12 bases between. CDR1 SNHLY and CDR2 FYNNEI come from the germline V gene. The CDR3 DNA sequence: TGTGCCAGCAGTGGGACGCTAGATACGAACACCGGGGAGCTGTTTTTT. Translation: CASSGTLDTNTGELFF. Filled out from reference TRBV2 and TRBJ2-2, the complete variable domain reads EPEVTQTPSHQVTQMGQEVILRCVPISNHLYFYWYRQILGQKVEFLVSFYNNEISEKSEIFDDQFSVERPDGSNFTLKIRSTKLEDSAMYFCASSGTLDTNTGELFFGEGSRLTVL.

The chain links TRBV27 to TRBJ1-5; possible D gene TRBD1, 5 bases. Germline CDR1 MNHEY, CDR2 SMNVEV (reference sequence). The CDR3 consists of 16 residues. V was pared by 5 bases and J by 0 bases, with 14 bases between. CDR3 amino acids: CASSPGRTYSNQPQHF. CDR3 coding DNA: TGTGCCAGCAGTCCAGGGAGGACATATAGCAATCAGCCCCAGCATTTT.

This chain connects TRBV27 to TRBJ2-3; 7 positions agree with TRBD2. J gave up 1 base and V 7 bases, and 8 bases lay outside the gene matches. Germline assignment: CDR1 MNHEY and CDR2 SMNVEV (reference sequence). This CDR3 is built from 15 residues. In DNA, the CDR3 is TGTGCCAGCACCGATCCGGGGAGGGGCACAGATACGCAGTATTTT. This encodes CASTDPGRGTDTQYF.

The chain employs TRBV13 and TRBJ2-3; tentative D call: TRBD2 (5 bases). Deletions cut 0 bases from V and 6 bases from J, with 16 bases between. The CDR3 is 16 amino acids. Germline lookup yields CDR1 PRHDT and CDR2 FYEKMQ (reference sequence). CDR3 sequence: CASSLGGDVRRDTQYF. DNA of the CDR3: TGTGCCAGCAGCTTAGGCGGGGATGTTCGTCGGGATACGCAGTATTTT. Together with reference TRBV13 and TRBJ2-3, the CDR3 gives the full variable domain: AAGVIQSPRHLIKEKRETATLKCYPIPRHDTVYWYQQGPGQDPQFLISFYEKMQSDKGSIPDRFSAQQFSDYHSELNMSSLELGDSALYFCASSLGGDVRRDTQYFGPGTRLTVL.

This clone occurred many times. This chain links TRBV10-2 with TRBJ2-3, with D hard to call. The CDR3 extends over 12 amino acids. The V and J ends lost 5 bases and 6 bases respectively, with 9 bases between them. From germline, CDR1 is WSHSY and CDR2 SAAADI. The CDR3 is CASSIAHDTQYF. DNA for the CDR3: TGCGCCAGCAGTATAGCCCACGATACGCAGTATTTT.

The rearrangement uses TRBV5-1 and TRBJ2-2; 9 bases fit TRBD2. V lost 1 base and J lost 1; bases outside the gene matches: 5. This CDR3 contains 17 residues. The germline V gene has CDR1 SGHRS and CDR2 YFSETQ. The CDR3 sequence: CASSLNPTSGNTGELFF. Written as DNA, the CDR3 is TGCGCCAGCAGCTTGAACCCGACTAGCGGGAACACCGGGGAGCTGTTTTTT.

This clone was counted only a few times. The CDR3 region has the DNA TGTGCCAGCAGCCTAACAGGATTCACAGATACGCAGTATTTT. It encodes CASSLTGFTDTQYF. The V call is TRBV2, the J call TRBJ2-3, with D possibly TRBD1 on 5 matching bases. Germline V gene lookup returns CDR1 SNHLY and CDR2 FYNNEI. The V gene lost 6 bases and the J gene lost 2 bases, with 12 bases spanning the gap. The CDR3 is 14 residues long.

The sample holds one count of this clone. V is TRBV20-1 and J is TRBJ2-1, with D unresolved. CDR1 is DFQATT and CDR2 is SNEGSKA in the germline V gene (reference sequence). The CDR3 has 10 residues. The V end was cut by 6 bases, the J end by 13 bases, with 13 bases between. The CDR3 here is CSALNIVQFF. CDR3 bases: TGCAGTGCCCTAAACATCGTCCAGTTCTTC.

The chain employs TRBV4-1 and TRBJ2-3; tentatively, D is TRBD2 (6 bases). V was trimmed by 5 bases and J by 1 base, leaving 10 bases between them. Germline CDR1 MGHRA, CDR2 YSYEKL. This CDR3 is 14 amino acids long. The CDR3 DNA sequence: TGCGCCAGCAGCTGGGCTAGCGGCACAGATACGCAGTATTTT. As protein: CASSWASGTDTQYF.

The gene calls are TRBV9 and TRBJ2-7, with 11 bases aligning to TRBD2. The length of the CDR3 is 15 residues. Germline V gives CDR1 SGDLS, CDR2 YYNGEE. V dropped 3 bases and J dropped 1; count of bases not matched to a gene: 3. Written as DNA, the CDR3 is TGTGCCAGCAGCGCGGGGACTAGCGGTTCCTACGAGCAGTACTTC. It translates to CASSAGTSGSYEQYF.

The rearrangement joins TRBV6-1 to TRBJ1-3; D might be TRBD1 (5 bases). V gave up 8 bases and J gave up 4 bases, with 15 bases separating them. CDR1 and CDR2 from the germline V gene are MNHNS and SASEGT. The CDR3 consists of 14 residues. This CDR3 reads CASCDRAGGNTIYF. CDR3 nucleotide sequence: TGTGCCAGCTGCGACAGAGCCGGAGGAAACACCATATATTTT.

This clone was seen a handful of times. The V call is TRBV2, the J call TRBJ2-2; TRBD2 is a possible D gene (5 bases). The CDR3 length is 15 residues. With 2 bases removed from V and 2 bases from J, the gap between germline ends came to 9 bases. Germline CDR1 SNHLY, CDR2 FYNNEI. The CDR3 region is CASSELADNTGELFF. CDR3 in DNA: TGTGCCAGCAGTGAACTAGCAGATAACACCGGGGAGCTGTTTTTT.